One sample yielded the 2 T cell receptor beta chains listed below, sequenced in a study of cytomegalovirus exposure and HLA in healthy donors. This table comes from immunoSEQ multiplex PCR, and its TCRdb copy is limited to in-frame clones, with some not included. The sample has 200,000 to 300,000 clones; around 91% are singletons. The sample taken for sequencing was PBMCs. These receptors were collected from a woman aged 25 to 39 in good health and CMV-seronegative.

The chain recombines TRBV12-5 with TRBJ2-1, with a possible D match to TRBD2 (5 bases). CDR1 and CDR2 from the germline V gene are LGHNT and FRNRAP. V lost 5 bases and J lost 0, with 11 bases in between. There are 15 residues in the CDR3. CDR3 loop: CASGPPGSSYNEQFF. The CDR3 DNA reads as TGTGCTAGTGGTCCCCCGGGGAGCTCCTACAATGAGCAGTTCTTC.

The CDR3 is CASSPSRGAETQYF. In nucleotides, the CDR3 is TGTGCCAGCAGCCCTAGCCGGGGAGCAGAGACCCAGTACTTC. The chain combines TRBV6-6 with TRBJ2-5, with D possibly TRBD2 on 5 matching bases. The CDR3 has 14 amino acids. Trimming shortened V by 6 bases and J by 4 bases, and 15 bases separated the two germline ends. CDR1 is MNHNY and CDR2 is SVGAGI in the germline V gene (reference sequence).